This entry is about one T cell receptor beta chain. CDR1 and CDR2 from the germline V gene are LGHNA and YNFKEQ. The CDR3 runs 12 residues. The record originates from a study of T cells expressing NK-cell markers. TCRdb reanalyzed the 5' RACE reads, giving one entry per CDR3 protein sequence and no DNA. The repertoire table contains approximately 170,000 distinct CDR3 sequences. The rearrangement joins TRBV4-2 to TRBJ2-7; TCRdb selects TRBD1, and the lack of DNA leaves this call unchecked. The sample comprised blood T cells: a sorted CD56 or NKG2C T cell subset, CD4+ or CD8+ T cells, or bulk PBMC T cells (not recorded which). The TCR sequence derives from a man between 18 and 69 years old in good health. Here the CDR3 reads CASSQEGHEQYF.